The source of this TCR beta chain is a study of cytomegalovirus exposure and HLA in healthy donors. Points from the study as a whole: Later findings reportedly placed an Asian-associated ancestry cluster below the roughly 700-donor mean for N-insertions. Indistinguishable V segments such as TRBV6-2 and TRBV6-3 were excluded. Analysis was performed later, and it showed HLA-associated TCR beta chains to be more clonally expanded than equally common others. A previous analysis found most TCR beta V segments productive roughly 90% or roughly 30% of the time.

There are 19 residues in the CDR3. Germline CDR1 is SGDLS and CDR2 is YYNGEE. J gave up 9 bases and V 0 bases, and 19 bases lay outside the gene matches. In the PCR, 60 Vbeta and 13 Jbeta primers were used. Assay: immunoSEQ multiplex PCR; the TCRdb copy retains only in-frame clones and omits some. Seen here are under 200,000 clones, about 59% observed once, and the top ten hold about 2.9%. This clone was picked up one time. The antigen is undetermined. Sequenced sample: PBMCs. The receptor comes from a man aged 35 to 55 in good health and CMV-seronegative. J is TRBJ2-1 and V is TRBV9; 9 nucleotides align to TRBD2. This CDR3 is CASSVAGSGGSGIGGEQFF. DNA for the CDR3: TGTGCCAGCAGCGTAGCGGGTAGCGGGGGTTCTGGAATCGGGGGTGAGCAGTTCTTC. Full variable domain (remainder filled in from reference TRBV9 and TRBJ2-1): DSGVTQTPKHLITATGQRVTLRCSPRSGDLSVYWYQQSLDQGLQFLIQYYNGEERAKGNILERFSAQQFPDLHSELNLSSLELGDSALYFCASSVAGSGGSGIGGEQFFGPGTRLTVL.